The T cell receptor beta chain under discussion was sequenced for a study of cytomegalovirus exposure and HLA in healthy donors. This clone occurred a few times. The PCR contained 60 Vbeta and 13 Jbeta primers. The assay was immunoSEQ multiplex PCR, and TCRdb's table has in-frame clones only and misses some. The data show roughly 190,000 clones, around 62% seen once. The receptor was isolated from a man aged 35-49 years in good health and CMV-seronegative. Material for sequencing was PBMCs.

DNA for the CDR3: TGTGCCAGCAGCCTAGGGATCGGGATTTCCTACGAGCAGTACTTC. It codes for CASSLGIGISYEQYF. The rearrangement links TRBV5-6 to TRBJ2-7; weak D call: TRBD2 (5 bases). This CDR3 spans 15 amino acids. CDR1 and CDR2 from the germline V gene are SGHDT and YYEEEE. V dropped 4 bases and J dropped 1 base, with 15 bases sitting between them.